Detailed here is one TCR beta chain. The antigen remains undetermined. Other DNA sequences from this sample encode an identical CDR3 as well. V lost 4 bases and J lost 11, with 8 bases in between. There are 10 residues in the CDR3. Germline CDR1 and CDR2: SNHLY and FYNNEI. The data are from a study of T cell responses to AZD1222 COVID-19 vaccine. Study-level findings and limits: Nearly half of spike-specific TCRs reportedly target variant regions that are unmutated in the B.1.351 and B.1.1.7 variants.

Some clones are missing from TCRdb's copy, which holds only in-frame ones; the method was immunoSEQ multiplex PCR. The data show 150,000 or so clones, 90% to 95% seen once. The chain is built from TRBV2 and TRBJ1-1; D call uncertain. The receptor comes from an adult in good health. The source material was peripheral blood, sampled on day 0 of AZD1222 vaccination. In DNA form, the CDR3 reads TGTGCCAGCAGTGTTGGGGAGGCTTTCTTT. Translation: CASSVGEAFF.